One sample yielded the 23 T cell receptor beta chains listed below, sequenced in a study of blood T cell repertoires in COVID-19. Some clones are missing from TCRdb's copy, which holds only in-frame ones; the method was immunoSEQ multiplex PCR. The sample yields some 82,000 clones, approximately 80% seen once. The specimen sequenced was peripheral blood. The receptor set was obtained from a man older than 75 with acute or convalescent COVID-19.

The gene calls are TRBV10-3 and TRBJ2-7, with 8 bases lining up with TRBD2. CDR1 ENHRY and CDR2 SYGVKD come from the germline V gene. The V segment lost 3 bases and the J segment 3 bases; nucleotides outside the gene matches: 4. The CDR3 contains 14 residues. The CDR3 DNA follows: TGTGCCATCAGTGACTCACTAGCGGTCTACGAGCAGTACTTC. It translates to CAISDSLAVYEQYF.

V gene TRBV25-1 combines with J gene TRBJ1-5; D may be TRBD1 (5 bases). In germline, CDR1 is MGHDK, CDR2 SYGVNS. The germline V and J ends were trimmed by 4 bases and 4 bases, with 8 bases remaining between them. The CDR3 sequence is 13 residues long. The CDR3 region has the DNA TGTGCCAGCAGTGGTCGACAGAATCAGCCCCAGCATTTT. This sequence encodes CASSGRQNQPQHF.

The chain joins TRBV5-1 to TRBJ2-2, with TRBD2 identical over 7 bases. This CDR3 is built from 14 residues. The germline V gene encodes CDR1 SGHRS and CDR2 YFSETQ. V trimming: 5 bases; J trimming: 0 bases; junction bases outside the gene matches: 1. In DNA form, the CDR3 reads TGCGCCAGCAGAGGGACTACGAACACCGGGGAGCTGTTTTTT. Translation gives CASRGTTNTGELFF.

This clone was detected once. This chain links TRBV6-5 with TRBJ1-5; TRBD1 matches 11 bases. From germline, CDR1 is MNHEY and CDR2 SVGAGI. The J segment lost 5 bases and the V segment lost 6 bases, leaving 6 bases of the junction unmatched. The CDR3 has 15 amino acids. The CDR3 DNA reads TGTGCCAGCAGCGAGGACAGGGGGCCGCATCAGCCCCAGCATTTT. Translation: CASSEDRGPHQPQHF.

The chain joins TRBV18 to TRBJ1-6, with no clear D. The CDR3 extends over 14 amino acids. V lost 3 bases, J lost 8 bases, and 11 bases lay in between. In germline, CDR1 is KGHSH, CDR2 LQKENI. CDR3: CASSPRASDSPLHF. In DNA form, the CDR3 reads TGTGCCAGCTCACCGAGGGCATCGGATTCACCCCTCCACTTT.

This clone has a single count. The rearrangement joins TRBV28 to TRBJ1-2, with D maybe TRBD1 (6 bases). This CDR3 is built from 12 residues. Per the germline V gene, CDR1 is MDHEN and CDR2 is SYDVKM. V was clipped by 5 bases and J by 8 bases, with 12 bases between them. The CDR3 loop reads CASSLGQRGYTF. DNA of the CDR3: TGTGCCAGCAGTCTTGGACAGCGCGGCTACACCTTC.

This chain connects TRBV29-1 to TRBJ2-5, with TRBD2 matching over 7 bases. Unmatched junction bases numbered 6, after V lost 2 bases and J lost 6 bases. The CDR3 is 13 amino acids. Germline V gene lookup returns CDR1 SQVTM and CDR2 ANQGSEA. The CDR3, as DNA: TGCAGCGTTGAACTGACTAGCTGGAAGACCCAGTACTTC. It encodes CSVELTSWKTQYF.

This chain uses TRBV6-5 with TRBJ2-3, with D maybe TRBD2 (6 bases). Germline V gene lookup returns CDR1 MNHEY and CDR2 SVGAGI. The CDR3 is 16 amino acids. V was pared by 0 bases and J by 5 bases, with 15 bases between. The CDR3 DNA follows: TGTGCCAGCAGTTACTCTTCCTGGAGGGAGTTAGATACGCAGTATTTT. The encoded protein is CASSYSSWRELDTQYF.

The rearrangement uses TRBV28 and TRBJ2-7; TRBD1 agrees at 7 bases. The junction had 0 bases not matched to a gene; V was cut back by 1 base and J by 6 bases. The germline CDR1 and CDR2 sequences are MDHEN and SYDVKM. The CDR3 runs 12 residues. The CDR3 DNA follows: TGTGCCAGCAGTTTATCAGGGGGCGAGCAGTACTTC. It is translated as CASSLSGGEQYF. Complete variable domain (other parts from reference TRBV28 and TRBJ2-7): DVKVTQSSRYLVKRTGEKVFLECVQDMDHENMFWYRQDPGLGLRLIYFSYDVKMKEKGDIPEGYSVSREKKERFSLILESASTNQTSMYLCASSLSGGEQYFGPGTRLTVT.

This clone came up once. The rearrangement uses TRBV19 and TRBJ1-5; 7 nucleotides match TRBD1. The CDR3 extends over 16 amino acids. Losses at the gene ends were 9 bases for V and 7 bases for J; bases not matched to a gene: 18. Germline CDR1 and CDR2: LNHDA and SQIVND (reference sequence). The CDR3 DNA reads TGTGCCAGCTGCCTCGGACAGGTTTGTCTTGAACAGCCCCAGCATTTT. Amino acids: CASCLGQVCLEQPQHF.

This clone turned up a few times. The chain couples TRBV5-1 to TRBJ1-6, with a possible D match to TRBD1 (5 bases). The germline gives CDR1 SGHRS, CDR2 YFSETQ. The V gene lost 4 bases and the J gene lost 7 bases, with 12 bases spanning the gap. CDR3 length: 14 residues. This chain's CDR3 is CASSPGDGNSPLHF. CDR3 DNA sequence: TGCGCCAGCAGCCCGGGGGACGGGAATTCACCCCTCCACTTT.

V gene TRBV30 combines with J gene TRBJ1-6; the D gene is possibly TRBD1 (5 bases). V was clipped by 3 bases and J by 7 bases, with 13 bases between them. CDR3 length equals 14 residues. The germline V gene encodes CDR1 GTSNPN and CDR2 SVGIG (reference sequence). The CDR3 protein is CAWRKGLGNSPLHF. CDR3 coding DNA: TGTGCCTGGAGGAAGGGACTGGGGAATTCACCCCTCCACTTT. Drawing the rest from reference TRBV30 and TRBJ1-6, the complete variable domain is SQTIHQWPATLVQPVGSPLSLECTVEGTSNPNLYWYRQAAGRGLQLLFYSVGIGQISSEVPQNLSASRPQDRQFILSSKKLLLSDSGFYLCAWRKGLGNSPLHFGNGTRLTVT.

The V gene is TRBV19, the J gene TRBJ1-6; D not resolved. CDR3 length: 13 amino acids. CDR1 is LNHDA and CDR2 is SQIVND in the germline V gene (reference sequence). V was clipped by 1 base and J by 7 bases, with 5 bases between them. The CDR3 nucleotides are TGTGCCAGTAGTATAGTCGGGAATTCACCCCTCCACTTT. It codes for CASSIVGNSPLHF. The entire variable domain, with the rest obtained from reference TRBV19 and TRBJ1-6, is as follows: DGGITQSPKYLFRKEGQNVTLSCEQNLNHDAMYWYRQDPGQGLRLIYYSQIVNDFQKGDIAEGYSVSREKKESFPLTVTSAQKNPTAFYLCASSIVGNSPLHFGNGTRLTVT.

The chain combines TRBV27 with TRBJ1-5, with D possibly being TRBD1 (6 bases). The CDR3 has 18 residues. In germline, CDR1 is MNHEY, CDR2 SMNVEV (reference sequence). The V end lost 3 bases, the J end lost 4 bases, and 22 bases lay between the germline ends. The CDR3 DNA follows: TGTGCCAGCAGTTTGGGGCTACAGGGAGCGGTATGGAATCAGCCCCAGCATTTT. As protein: CASSLGLQGAVWNQPQHF.

The rearrangement links TRBV5-5 to TRBJ2-1, with 8 bases aligning to TRBD1. Germline values: CDR1 SGHKS, CDR2 YYEKEE (reference sequence). J lost 3 bases, V lost 5 bases, and 7 bases had no gene match. This CDR3 has 15 residues. The CDR3 reads CASSLEQGDYNEQFF. CDR3 nucleotides: TGTGCCAGCAGTCTCGAACAGGGGGACTACAATGAGCAGTTCTTC.

This chain joins TRBV10-3 and TRBJ2-1; 8 bases agree with TRBD1. CDR1 is ENHRY, CDR2 SYGVKD, per germline. J lost 0 bases, V lost 4 bases, and 5 bases had no gene match. The CDR3 loop spans 16 amino acids. The CDR3 is CAISGSTGGSYNEQFF. CDR3 sequence (DNA): TGTGCCATCAGTGGCAGTACAGGGGGCTCCTACAATGAGCAGTTCTTC.

Only a few counts were recorded for this clone. The chain recombines TRBV29-1 with TRBJ2-2; 13 positions agree with TRBD2. With V trimmed by 6 bases and J by 2 bases, 3 bases remained unmatched. The CDR3 has 15 amino acids. Germline V gene lookup returns CDR1 SQVTM and CDR2 ANQGSEA. The CDR3 reads CSVRTSGSNTGELFF. CDR3 bases: TGCAGCGTCCGGACTAGCGGGAGCAACACCGGGGAGCTGTTTTTT.

V and J are TRBV19 and TRBJ2-1, with 10 bases fitting TRBD2. CDR1 and CDR2 from the germline V gene are LNHDA and SQIVND (reference sequence). J was trimmed by 12 bases and V by 3 bases; bases with no gene match: 14. The CDR3 sequence is 16 residues long. CDR3 DNA: TGTGCCAGTAGTATGGGCGGGGGGCTAGCGGGAGCAGGGCAGTTCTTC. Translating it yields CASSMGGGLAGAGQFF.

The chain couples TRBV7-3 to TRBJ2-1; 10 nucleotides line up with TRBD2. J gave up 6 bases and V 1 base, and 6 bases lay outside the gene matches. The CDR3 is 16 amino acids. The germline gives CDR1 SGHTA, CDR2 FQGTGA. The CDR3 here is CASSLNPSGSGNEQFF. The CDR3 nucleotides read TGTGCCAGCAGCTTAAACCCTAGCGGGAGTGGCAATGAGCAGTTCTTC.

The chain has TRBV18 and TRBJ2-2, with 7 bases identical to TRBD1. The CDR3 contains 13 residues. The trim removed 6 bases at V and 6 bases at J, leaving 4 bases unmatched. CDR1 is KGHSH and CDR2 is LQKENI in the germline V gene. The CDR3 DNA reads as TGTGCCAGCTCTCTACAGGGGTCCGGGGAGCTGTTTTTT. It yields the protein CASSLQGSGELFF.

This clone was seen more than once but under ten times. The gene calls are TRBV7-8 and TRBJ1-4; D is possibly TRBD1 (5 bases). Trimming pared 3 bases from V and 3 bases from J, leaving 8 bases between. The CDR3 runs to 14 residues. Per the germline V gene, CDR1 is SGHVS and CDR2 is FQNEAQ. The CDR3 protein is CASSLSGSNEKLFF. CDR3 DNA: TGTGCCAGCAGCTTGTCAGGGTCTAATGAAAAACTGTTTTTT. Full variable domain (remainder filled in from reference TRBV7-8 and TRBJ1-4): GAGVSQSPRYKVAKRGQDVALRCDPISGHVSLFWYQQALGQGPEFLTYFQNEAQLDKSGLPSDRFFAERPEGSVSTLKIQRTQQEDSAVYLCASSLSGSNEKLFFGSGTQLSVL.

The rearrangement joins TRBV2 to TRBJ1-5; weak D call: TRBD1 (6 bases). V dropped 7 bases and J dropped 7 bases, with 14 bases sitting between them. This CDR3 region has 13 residues. Germline V gives CDR1 SNHLY, CDR2 FYNNEI. CDR3 in amino acids: CASTENREQPQHF. CDR3 DNA sequence: TGTGCCAGCACCGAAAACAGGGAGCAGCCCCAGCATTTT.

This clone was counted only a few times. This chain links TRBV6-2 or TRBV6-3 with TRBJ1-3; the D is unclear. The CDR3 length is 14 residues. The germline V gene has CDR1 MNHEY and CDR2 SVGEGT. V was trimmed by 5 bases and J by 4 bases, leaving 12 bases between them. As DNA, the CDR3 is TGTGCCAGCAGTCTTCCCATGAGGGGAAACACCATATATTTT. Translated, it gives CASSLPMRGNTIYF.